These 18 T cell receptor beta chains came from one sample sequenced in a study of cytomegalovirus exposure and HLA in healthy donors. PCR involved 60 Vbeta and 13 Jbeta primers. Clones were sequenced by immunoSEQ multiplex PCR, and TCRdb holds only the in-frame ones, with some missing. The table records about 160,000 clones, about 80% of them present only once. Sequences were obtained from PBMCs. All receptors derive from a man aged 40-49 years in good health and CMV-seronegative.

The chain couples TRBV27 to TRBJ2-1, with 8 bases aligning to TRBD2. With 5 bases clipped from V and 7 bases from J, the junction kept 19 bases outside the gene matches. Germline assignment: CDR1 MNHEY and CDR2 SMNVEV (reference sequence). This CDR3 is 18 amino acids long. CDR3 DNA sequence: TGTGCCAGCAGTCCCCGGGCCCCGGGGCGCGGGAGGTGGAATGAGCAGTTCTTC. Translation: CASSPRAPGRGRWNEQFF.

The chain links TRBV4-2 to TRBJ2-5; 9 bases are a match to TRBD2. The J call may be faulty, since TRBJ2-7 better matches the DNA end. The CDR3 has 18 residues. The germline V gene has CDR1 LGHNA and CDR2 YNFKEQ. CDR3 coding DNA: TGTGCCAGCAGCCATCCTGCTGGACCTAGCGGGAAACGGTACGAGCAGTACTTC. This sequence encodes CASSHPAGPSGKRYEQYF.

This chain joins TRBV5-1 and TRBJ2-3, with 8 bases lining up with TRBD1. J was trimmed by 1 base and V by 5 bases; bases with no gene match: 3. The CDR3 covers 14 residues. The germline CDR1 and CDR2 sequences are SGHRS and YFSETQ. The CDR3: CASRIQGGTDTQYF. The CDR3 DNA follows: TGCGCCAGCAGAATACAGGGGGGCACAGATACGCAGTATTTT.

The J gene is TRBJ1-1, the V gene TRBV9; possibly TRBD1 for D (6 bases). Per the germline V gene, CDR1 is SGDLS and CDR2 is YYNGEE. There are 11 residues in the CDR3. Trimming left V 7 bases short and J 4 bases short, with 8 bases between. DNA of the CDR3: TGTGCCAGCGGGGGGGCCACTGAAGCTTTCTTT. Encoded protein: CASGGATEAFF.

The CDR3 coding sequence is TGTGCCAGCAGTTCAAGGGGGCTAGCAGGAAACACCATATATTTT. Protein sequence: CASSSRGLAGNTIYF. This chain joins TRBV27 and TRBJ1-3, with 7 nucleotides matching TRBD1. After removal of 4 bases from V and 4 bases from J, the junction contained 7 bases not matched to a gene. The CDR3 has 15 amino acids. The germline V gene encodes CDR1 MNHEY and CDR2 SMNVEV (reference sequence).

CDR3 sequence: CASSQDLLGGYEQYF. The CDR3 region has the DNA TGCGCCAGCAGCCAAGATCTCTTGGGGGGCTACGAGCAGTACTTC. The chain is built from TRBV4-3 and TRBJ2-7; tentatively, D is TRBD2 (6 bases). CDR1 is LGHNA and CDR2 is YSLEER in the germline V gene. Trimming removed 0 bases from V and 3 bases from J, with 12 bases in between. CDR3 length: 15 amino acids.

The chain links TRBV5-4 to TRBJ2-5, with a weak D call TRBD2 (5 bases). The CDR3 has 16 residues. Germline-derived CDR1 and CDR2 are SGHNT and YYREEE (reference sequence). The ends were cut back, 2 bases at V and 4 bases at J, with 18 bases in the middle. CDR3 sequence reads: CASSFFGERLRETQYF. The DNA of the CDR3 is TGTGCCAGCAGCTTTTTCGGGGAACGTCTCCGAGAGACCCAGTACTTC.

The chain joins TRBV2 to TRBJ2-6; D is perhaps TRBD2 (5 bases). Trimming shortened V by 1 base and J by 15 bases, and 10 bases separated the two germline ends. CDR1 is SNHLY and CDR2 is FYNNEI in the germline V gene. The CDR3 runs 12 residues. The CDR3: CASSEEHSGLTF. In nucleotides, the CDR3 is TGTGCCAGCAGTGAAGAGCACAGCGGCCTGACTTTC.

The rearrangement links TRBV7-9 to TRBJ2-3; 9 positions match TRBD2. V gave up 1 base and J gave up 8 bases; unmatched junction bases: 16. This CDR3 spans 18 amino acids. Germline CDR1 is SEHNR and CDR2 is FQNEAQ (reference sequence). The CDR3 reads CASSLVGALGREGRTQYF. CDR3 nucleotide sequence: TGTGCCAGCAGCTTAGTTGGGGCCCTCGGGCGGGAGGGCCGTACGCAGTATTTT.

The chain has TRBV6-6 and TRBJ2-7; D perhaps matches TRBD1 (5 bases). The germline V and J ends were trimmed by 6 bases and 3 bases, with 12 bases remaining between them. Germline CDR1 and CDR2: MNHNY and SVGAGI (reference sequence). This CDR3 region has 13 residues. The CDR3 DNA is TGTGCCAGCAGCCCCGACAGAGGCTACGAGCAGTACTTC. Its protein is CASSPDRGYEQYF.

Regarding this clone: The junction departs from germline at one end; a sequencing error may be responsible. The gene calls are TRBV6-5 and TRBJ2-1, with D perhaps TRBD2 (5 bases). From germline, CDR1 is MNHEY and CDR2 SVGAGI. CDR3 length: 13 amino acids. The chain's CDR3 is CASSEGPRGEQFF. For the CDR3, the DNA is TGTGCGAGCAGCGAGGGCCCCCGGGGTGAGCAGTTCTTC.

V gene TRBV9 combines with J gene TRBJ1-4; 10 bases match TRBD1. The germline CDR1 and CDR2 sequences are SGDLS and YYNGEE. The length of the CDR3 is 15 residues. V shed 3 bases, J shed 8 bases, and the junction held 7 bases outside the gene matches. The CDR3 region is CASSARDRGREKLFF. For the CDR3, the DNA is TGTGCCAGCAGCGCCCGGGACAGGGGAAGGGAAAAACTGTTTTTT.

The rearrangement links TRBV5-1 to TRBJ2-4, with D unresolved. V was trimmed by 6 bases and J by 0 bases, leaving 7 bases between them. The CDR3 spans 13 residues. The germline CDR1 and CDR2 sequences are SGHRS and YFSETQ. CDR3 sequence reads: CASTGEAKNIQYF. CDR3 DNA sequence: TGCGCCAGCACAGGTGAAGCCAAAAACATTCAGTACTTC.

V gene TRBV10-3 combines with J gene TRBJ2-5; D gene unclear. This CDR3 is built from 11 residues. Looked up from germline, CDR1 is ENHRY and CDR2 is SYGVKD. Between the trimmed V and J ends, which lost 3 bases and 5 bases, there was a span of 4 bases. CDR3 DNA: TGTGCCATCAGTGACTCCGAGACCCAGTACTTC. Protein product: CAISDSETQYF.

The chain combines TRBV5-4 with TRBJ2-6; D call uncertain. Trimming took off 0 bases at V and 0 bases at J, with 13 bases between the two ends. The CDR3 runs 18 residues. The germline V gene encodes CDR1 SGHNT and CDR2 YYREEE (reference sequence). The CDR3 sequence is CASSLGAIVASGANVLTF. The CDR3 bases are TGTGCCAGCAGCTTGGGTGCTATCGTAGCCTCTGGGGCCAACGTCCTGACTTTC.

The gene calls are TRBV7-9 and TRBJ1-1; D not certain. Germline V lookup: CDR1 SEHNR, CDR2 FQNEAQ (reference sequence). This CDR3 has 15 residues. Trimming removed 3 bases at V and 0 bases at J, with 11 bases between. The CDR3: CASSFSTRLNTEAFF. The CDR3 bases are TGTGCCAGCAGCTTCTCGACACGATTGAACACTGAAGCTTTCTTT.

This clone was seen more than once but under ten times. The rearrangement joins TRBV28 to TRBJ1-3; D not resolved. This CDR3 has 14 residues. Trimming shortened V by 3 bases and J by 3 bases, and 9 bases separated the two germline ends. In germline, CDR1 is MDHEN, CDR2 SYDVKM. The CDR3 spells CASSFSSGGNTIYF. The CDR3 DNA is TGTGCCAGCAGTTTTTCTTCAGGTGGAAACACCATATATTTT.

This chain connects TRBV6-6 to TRBJ2-7; D might be TRBD2 (5 bases). Germline V CDR1 and CDR2: MNHNY, SVGAGI (reference sequence). The CDR3 is 13 amino acids. V was pared by 4 bases and J by 5 bases, with 12 bases between. CDR3 loop: CASSWPPEDEQYF. The CDR3 DNA is TGTGCCAGCAGTTGGCCTCCGGAGGACGAGCAGTACTTC.